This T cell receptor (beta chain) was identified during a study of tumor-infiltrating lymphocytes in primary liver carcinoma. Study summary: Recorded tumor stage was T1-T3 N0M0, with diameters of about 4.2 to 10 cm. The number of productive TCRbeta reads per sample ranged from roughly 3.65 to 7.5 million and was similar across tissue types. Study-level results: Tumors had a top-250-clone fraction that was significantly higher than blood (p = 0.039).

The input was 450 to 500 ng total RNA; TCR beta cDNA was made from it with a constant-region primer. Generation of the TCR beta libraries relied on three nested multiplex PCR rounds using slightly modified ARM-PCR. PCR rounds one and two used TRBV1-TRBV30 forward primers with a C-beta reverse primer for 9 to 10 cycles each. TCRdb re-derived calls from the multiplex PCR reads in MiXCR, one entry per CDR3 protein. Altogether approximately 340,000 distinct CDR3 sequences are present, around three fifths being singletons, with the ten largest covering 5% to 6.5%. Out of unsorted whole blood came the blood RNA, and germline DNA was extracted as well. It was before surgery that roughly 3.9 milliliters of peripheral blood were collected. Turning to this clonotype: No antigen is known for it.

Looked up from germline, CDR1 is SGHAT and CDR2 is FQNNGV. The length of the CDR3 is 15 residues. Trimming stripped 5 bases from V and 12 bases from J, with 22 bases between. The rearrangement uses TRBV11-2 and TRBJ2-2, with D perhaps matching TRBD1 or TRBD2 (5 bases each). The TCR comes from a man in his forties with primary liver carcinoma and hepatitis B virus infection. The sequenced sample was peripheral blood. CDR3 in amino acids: CASSLDPRDAAKLFF. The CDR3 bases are TGTGCCAGCAGCCTTGATCCTCGGGACGCGGCAAAGCTGTTTTTT.